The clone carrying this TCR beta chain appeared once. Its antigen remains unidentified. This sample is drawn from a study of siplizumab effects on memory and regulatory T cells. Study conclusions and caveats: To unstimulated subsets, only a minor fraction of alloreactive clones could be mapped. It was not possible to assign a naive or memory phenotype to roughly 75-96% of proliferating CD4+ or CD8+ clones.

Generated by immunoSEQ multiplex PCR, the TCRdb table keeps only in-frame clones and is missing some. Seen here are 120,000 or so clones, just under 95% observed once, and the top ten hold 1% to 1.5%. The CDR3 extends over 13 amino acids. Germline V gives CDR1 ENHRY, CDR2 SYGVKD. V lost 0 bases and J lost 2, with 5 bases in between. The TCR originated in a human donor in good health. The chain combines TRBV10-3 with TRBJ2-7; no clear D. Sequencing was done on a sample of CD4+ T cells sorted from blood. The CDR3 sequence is CAISESYTYEQYF. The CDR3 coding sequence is TGTGCCATCAGTGAGTCATATACCTACGAGCAGTACTTC.